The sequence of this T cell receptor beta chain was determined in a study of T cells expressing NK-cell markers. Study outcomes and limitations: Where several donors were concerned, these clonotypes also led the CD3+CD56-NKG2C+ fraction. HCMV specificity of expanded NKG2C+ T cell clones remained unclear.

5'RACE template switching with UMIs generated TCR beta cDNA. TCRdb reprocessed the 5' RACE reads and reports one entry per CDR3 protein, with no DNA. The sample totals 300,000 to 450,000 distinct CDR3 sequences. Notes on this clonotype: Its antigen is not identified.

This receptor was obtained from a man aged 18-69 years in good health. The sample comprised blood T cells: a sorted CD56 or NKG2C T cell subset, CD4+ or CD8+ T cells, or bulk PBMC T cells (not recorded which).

CDR3 protein: CASSSFREGQPQHF. V is TRBV7-2 and J is TRBJ1-5; TCRdb designates TRBD1, a call that cannot be tested without DNA. Germline V lookup: CDR1 SGHTA, CDR2 FQGNSA. The CDR3 loop spans 14 amino acids.